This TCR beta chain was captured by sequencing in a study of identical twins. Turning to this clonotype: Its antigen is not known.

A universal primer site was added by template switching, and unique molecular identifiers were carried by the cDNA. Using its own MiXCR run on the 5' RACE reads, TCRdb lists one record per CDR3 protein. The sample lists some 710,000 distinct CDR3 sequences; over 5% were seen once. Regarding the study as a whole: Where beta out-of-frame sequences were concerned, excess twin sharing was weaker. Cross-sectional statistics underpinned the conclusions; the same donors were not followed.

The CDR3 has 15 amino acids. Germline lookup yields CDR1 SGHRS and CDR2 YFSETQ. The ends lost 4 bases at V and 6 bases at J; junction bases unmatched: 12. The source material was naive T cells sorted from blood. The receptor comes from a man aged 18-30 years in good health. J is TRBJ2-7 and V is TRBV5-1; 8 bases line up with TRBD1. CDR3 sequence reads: CASSLFETGVREQYF. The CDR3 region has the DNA TGCGCCAGCAGCCTGTTTGAGACAGGGGTCCGCGAGCAGTACTTC.